This T cell receptor beta chain was captured by sequencing in a study of T cells in localized non-small cell lung cancer. Worth noting for this clone: The antigen is unknown.

Study-wide results and limits: Only one tumor region went through sequencing, so heterogeneity may still be there.

The CDR3 sequence is 15 residues long. Germline V CDR1 and CDR2: SGHAT, FQNNGV. The V end was cut by 5 bases, the J end by 3 bases, with 14 bases between. Profiled with immunoSEQ multiplex PCR; TCRdb holds only in-frame clones, not every one. Counted here are 35,000 to 45,000 clones, roughly 80% occurring once; the ten biggest clones make up 17%. This receptor was obtained from a male donor at least 60 years old with stage III squamous cell lung carcinoma. The chain joins TRBV11-2 to TRBJ1-5; the D gene is possibly TRBD1 (5 bases). Sequences were derived from peripheral blood, sampled before any cancer treatment. The CDR3 sequence is CASSAGHTYNQPQHF. In DNA, the CDR3 is TGTGCCAGCAGCGCCGGACATACTTACAATCAGCCCCAGCATTTT.